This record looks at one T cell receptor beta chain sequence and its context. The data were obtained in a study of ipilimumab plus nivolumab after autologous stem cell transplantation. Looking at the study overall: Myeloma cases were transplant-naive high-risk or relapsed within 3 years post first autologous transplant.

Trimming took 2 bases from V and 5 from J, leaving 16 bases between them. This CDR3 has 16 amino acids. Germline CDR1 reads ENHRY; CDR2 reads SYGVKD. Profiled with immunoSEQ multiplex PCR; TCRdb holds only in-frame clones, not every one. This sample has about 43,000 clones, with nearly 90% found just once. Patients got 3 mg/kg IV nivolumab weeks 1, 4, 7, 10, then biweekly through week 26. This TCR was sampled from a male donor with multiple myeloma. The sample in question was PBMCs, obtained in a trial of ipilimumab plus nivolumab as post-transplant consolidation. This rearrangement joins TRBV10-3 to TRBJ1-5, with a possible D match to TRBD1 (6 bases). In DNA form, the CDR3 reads TGTGCCATCAGTGAGCAGGCAGGGGCCAATGATCAGCCCCAGCATTTT. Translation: CAISEQAGANDQPQHF.